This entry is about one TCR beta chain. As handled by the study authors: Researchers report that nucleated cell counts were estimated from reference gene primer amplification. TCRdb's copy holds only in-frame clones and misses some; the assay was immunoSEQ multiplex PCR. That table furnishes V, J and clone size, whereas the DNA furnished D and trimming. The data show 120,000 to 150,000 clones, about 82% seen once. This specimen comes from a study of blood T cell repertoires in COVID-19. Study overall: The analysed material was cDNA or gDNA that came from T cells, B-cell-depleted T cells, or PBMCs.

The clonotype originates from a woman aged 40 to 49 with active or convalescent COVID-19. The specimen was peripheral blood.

CDR3 in DNA: TGTGCCAGCAGCAACACAGGTGGTTATAGCAATCAGCCCCAGCATTTT. Translating it yields CASSNTGGYSNQPQHF. The chain is built from TRBV3-1 (or the pseudogene TRBV3-2) and TRBJ1-5; tentative D call: TRBD1 (5 bases). The CDR3 has 16 amino acids. CDR1 is LGHDT and CDR2 is YNNKEL in the germline V gene (reference sequence). Trimming took 5 bases from V and 0 from J, leaving 14 bases between them.